The entry below gives a single TCR beta chain sequence along with its context. The data originate from a study of blood T cell repertoires in COVID-19. Study background: COVID-19 samples, acute and convalescent, were from the United States, Italy and Spain.

Per the original methods: The assay estimated nucleated cells by amplifying reference gene primers. Clones were read by immunoSEQ multiplex PCR, and TCRdb kept only the in-frame ones, dropping some. Clone size and V and J calls were adopted from that table, with D and trimming inferred from the DNA. The sample contains 250,000 to 300,000 clones, 65% to 90% of which appear only once. The TCR sequence derives from a woman in her seventies with COVID-19, enrolled during active disease. The source material was peripheral blood.

CDR3 sequence reads: CASSVAETGVSNSPLHF. CDR3 nucleotide sequence: TGTGCCAGCAGCGTAGCGGAGACAGGGGTTAGTAATTCACCCCTCCACTTT. The rearrangement links TRBV9 to TRBJ1-6, with 8 bases that match TRBD1. CDR1 is SGDLS and CDR2 is YYNGEE in the germline V gene. V lost 0 bases to trimming and J lost 6 bases; unmatched junction nucleotides: 8. This CDR3 spans 17 amino acids.